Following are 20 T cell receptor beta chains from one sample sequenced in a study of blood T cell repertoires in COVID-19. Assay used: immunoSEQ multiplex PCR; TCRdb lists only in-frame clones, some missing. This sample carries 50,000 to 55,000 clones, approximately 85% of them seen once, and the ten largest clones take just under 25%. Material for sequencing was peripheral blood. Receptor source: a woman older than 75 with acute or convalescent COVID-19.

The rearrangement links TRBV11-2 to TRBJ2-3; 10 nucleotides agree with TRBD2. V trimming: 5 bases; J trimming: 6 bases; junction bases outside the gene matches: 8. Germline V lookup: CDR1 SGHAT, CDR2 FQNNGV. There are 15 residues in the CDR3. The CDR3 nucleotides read TGTGCCAGCAGCCGCCCGCGGACTAGCGGTGATACGCAGTATTTT. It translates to CASSRPRTSGDTQYF.

CDR3 DNA: TGTGCCAGCAGCTCCCTCAGGGAAGACTATGGCTACACCTTC. The encoded protein is CASSSLREDYGYTF. The chain employs TRBV5-6 and TRBJ1-2, with D possibly being TRBD1 (5 bases). V dropped 3 bases and J dropped 3 bases, with 12 bases sitting between them. This CDR3 is 14 amino acids long. From germline, CDR1 is SGHDT and CDR2 YYEEEE.

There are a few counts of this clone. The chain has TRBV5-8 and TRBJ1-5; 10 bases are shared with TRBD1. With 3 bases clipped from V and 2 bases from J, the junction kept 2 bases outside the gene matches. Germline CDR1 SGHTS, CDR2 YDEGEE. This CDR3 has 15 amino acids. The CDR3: CASSSGTGGNQPQHF. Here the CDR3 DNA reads TGTGCCAGCAGCTCTGGGACAGGGGGCAATCAGCCCCAGCATTTT.

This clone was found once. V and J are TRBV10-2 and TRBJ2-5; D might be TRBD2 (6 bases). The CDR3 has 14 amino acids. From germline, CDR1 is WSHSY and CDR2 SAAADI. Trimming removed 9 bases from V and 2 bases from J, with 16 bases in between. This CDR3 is CASNEPGAQETQYF. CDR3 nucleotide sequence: TGCGCCAGTAACGAACCGGGAGCACAAGAGACCCAGTACTTC.

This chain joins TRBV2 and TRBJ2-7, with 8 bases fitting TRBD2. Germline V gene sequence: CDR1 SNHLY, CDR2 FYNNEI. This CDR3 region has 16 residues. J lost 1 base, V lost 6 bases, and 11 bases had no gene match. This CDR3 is CASRKTETSASYEQYF. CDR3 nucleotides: TGTGCCAGCAGAAAAACCGAGACTAGCGCATCCTACGAGCAGTACTTC. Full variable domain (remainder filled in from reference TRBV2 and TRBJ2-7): EPEVTQTPSHQVTQMGQEVILRCVPISNHLYFYWYRQILGQKVEFLVSFYNNEISEKSEIFDDQFSVERPDGSNFTLKIRSTKLEDSAMYFCASRKTETSASYEQYFGPGTRLTVT.

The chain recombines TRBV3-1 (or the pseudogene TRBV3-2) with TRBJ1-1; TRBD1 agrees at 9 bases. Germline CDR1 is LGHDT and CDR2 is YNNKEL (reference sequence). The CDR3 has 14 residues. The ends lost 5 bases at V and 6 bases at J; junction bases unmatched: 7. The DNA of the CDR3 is TGTGCCAGCAGCAAGATGGGGACAGGGTCTGAAGCTTTCTTT. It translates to CASSKMGTGSEAFF.

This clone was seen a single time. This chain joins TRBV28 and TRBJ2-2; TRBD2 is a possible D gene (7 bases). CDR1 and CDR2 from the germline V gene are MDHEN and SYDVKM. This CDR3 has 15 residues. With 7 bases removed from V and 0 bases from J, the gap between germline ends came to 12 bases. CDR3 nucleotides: TGTGCCAGCATTTCGGGGGGCGCGAACACCGGGGAGCTGTTTTTT. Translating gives CASISGGANTGELFF.

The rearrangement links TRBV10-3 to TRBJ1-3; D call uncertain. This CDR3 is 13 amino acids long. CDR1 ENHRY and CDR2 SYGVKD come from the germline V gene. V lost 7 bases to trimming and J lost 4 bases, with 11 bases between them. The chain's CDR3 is CAINREAGNTIYF. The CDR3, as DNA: TGTGCCATCAACCGGGAGGCAGGAAACACCATATATTTT.

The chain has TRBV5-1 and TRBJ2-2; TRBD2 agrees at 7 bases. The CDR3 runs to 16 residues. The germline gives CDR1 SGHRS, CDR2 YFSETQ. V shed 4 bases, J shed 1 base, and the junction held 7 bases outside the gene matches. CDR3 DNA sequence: TGCGCCAGCAGCCCTTTAGGCGGGGGGAACACCGGGGAGCTGTTTTTT. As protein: CASSPLGGGNTGELFF.

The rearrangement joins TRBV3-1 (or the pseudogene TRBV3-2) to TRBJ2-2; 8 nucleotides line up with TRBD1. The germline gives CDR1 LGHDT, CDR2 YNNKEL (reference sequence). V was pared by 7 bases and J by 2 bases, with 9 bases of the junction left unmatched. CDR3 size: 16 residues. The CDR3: CASTRGTGTNTGELFF. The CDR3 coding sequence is TGTGCCAGCACGAGGGGGACAGGCACCAACACCGGGGAGCTGTTTTTT.

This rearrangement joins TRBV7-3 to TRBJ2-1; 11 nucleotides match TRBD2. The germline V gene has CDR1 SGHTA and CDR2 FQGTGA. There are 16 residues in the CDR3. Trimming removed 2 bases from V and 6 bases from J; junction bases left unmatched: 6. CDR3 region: CASSLGSSGRINEQFF. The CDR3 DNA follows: TGTGCCAGCAGCTTAGGGTCTAGCGGGAGGATCAATGAGCAGTTCTTC.

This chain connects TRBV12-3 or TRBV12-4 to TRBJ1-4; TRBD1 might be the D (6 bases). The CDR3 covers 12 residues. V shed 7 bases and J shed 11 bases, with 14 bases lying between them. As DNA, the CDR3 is TGTGCCAGCAACATAGGGGGAGGGAAACTGTTTTTT. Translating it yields CASNIGGGKLFF.

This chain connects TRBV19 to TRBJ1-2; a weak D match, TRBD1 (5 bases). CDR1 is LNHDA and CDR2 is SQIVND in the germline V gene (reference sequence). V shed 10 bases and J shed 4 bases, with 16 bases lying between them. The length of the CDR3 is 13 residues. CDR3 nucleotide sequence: TGTGCCACCCAAGACGGGGGGGGCTATGGCTACACCTTC. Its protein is CATQDGGGYGYTF.

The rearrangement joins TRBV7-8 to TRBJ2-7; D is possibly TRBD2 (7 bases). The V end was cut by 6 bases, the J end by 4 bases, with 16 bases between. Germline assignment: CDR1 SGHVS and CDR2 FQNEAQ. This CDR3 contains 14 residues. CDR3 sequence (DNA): TGTGCCAGCAGAACCTCGAGCGGGACATACGAGCAGTACTTC. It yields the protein CASRTSSGTYEQYF.

The CDR3 spells CASSPQGTNEKLFF. CDR3 DNA sequence: TGTGCCAGCAGCCCACAGGGAACTAATGAAAAACTGTTTTTT. V is TRBV7-9 and J is TRBJ1-4, with a weak D call TRBD1 (6 bases). CDR3 length: 14 amino acids. Germline values: CDR1 SEHNR, CDR2 FQNEAQ (reference sequence). The V gene lost 5 bases and the J gene lost 1 base, with 8 bases spanning the gap.

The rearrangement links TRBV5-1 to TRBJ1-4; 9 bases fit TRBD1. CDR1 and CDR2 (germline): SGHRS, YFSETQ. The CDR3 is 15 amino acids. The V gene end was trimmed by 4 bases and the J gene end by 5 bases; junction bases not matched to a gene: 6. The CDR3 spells CASSGQGIGNEKLFF. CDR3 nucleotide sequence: TGCGCCAGCAGCGGACAGGGGATTGGAAATGAAAAACTGTTTTTT.

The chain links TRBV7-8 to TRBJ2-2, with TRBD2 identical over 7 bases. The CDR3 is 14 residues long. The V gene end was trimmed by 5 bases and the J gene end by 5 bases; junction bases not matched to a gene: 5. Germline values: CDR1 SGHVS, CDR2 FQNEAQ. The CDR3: CASSTRAGTGELFF. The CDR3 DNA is TGTGCCAGCAGCACCCGAGCGGGGACCGGGGAGCTGTTTTTT.

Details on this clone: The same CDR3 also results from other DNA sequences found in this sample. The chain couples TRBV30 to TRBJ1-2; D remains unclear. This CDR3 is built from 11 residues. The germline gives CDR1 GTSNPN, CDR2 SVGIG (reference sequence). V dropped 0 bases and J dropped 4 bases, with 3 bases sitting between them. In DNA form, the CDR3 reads TGTGCCTGGAGTGTTAGCTATGGCTACACCTTC. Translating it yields CAWSVSYGYTF.

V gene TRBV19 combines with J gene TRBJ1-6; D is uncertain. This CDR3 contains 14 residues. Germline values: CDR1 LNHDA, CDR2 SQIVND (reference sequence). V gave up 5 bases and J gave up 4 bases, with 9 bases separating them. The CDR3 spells CASSLTGYNSPLHF. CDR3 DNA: TGTGCCAGTAGTTTGACGGGATATAATTCACCCCTCCACTTT.

The DNA of the CDR3 is TGTGCCAGCAGCTTCTGGGACACCCAGAGGAATTCACCCCTCCACTTT. Protein: CASSFWDTQRNSPLHF. V usage is TRBV11-2 and J usage is TRBJ1-6; possibly TRBD1 for D (6 bases). V was clipped by 3 bases and J by 7 bases, with 16 bases between them. Per germline, CDR1 SGHAT and CDR2 FQNNGV. This CDR3 contains 16 residues.